The present entry profiles one T cell receptor beta chain with its context. This entry is derived from a study of CD8 T cells in Susac syndrome. The RNA, about 0.5 to 1 ug, was put through reverse transcription using random hexamers. Amplification of TCR beta CDR3 across 54 Vbeta and 13 Jbeta was performed with immunoSEQ multiplex PCR. One entry per CDR3 protein results from TCRdb running MiXCR on the immunoSEQ multiplex PCR reads. The data hold 190,000 or so distinct CDR3 sequences, with 85% to 95% observed a single time. The length of the CDR3 is 13 residues. The germline V gene has CDR1 SGDLS and CDR2 YYNGEE. Trimming removed 3 bases from V and 4 bases from J, with 10 bases in between.

This receptor was taken from a human donor with multiple sclerosis. The rearrangement links TRBV9 to TRBJ2-5; a possible D gene is TRBD2 (5 bases). The sequenced sample was CD4+ T cells from PBMCs. The CDR3 DNA reads as TGTGCCAGCAGCGGCAGCCGGGGAGAGACCCAGTACTTC. This encodes CASSGSRGETQYF.